Detailed here is one T cell receptor (beta chain). The data belong to a study of shared T cell receptors in the human thymus. Some clones are missing from TCRdb's copy, which holds only in-frame ones; the method was immunoSEQ multiplex PCR. The repertoire holds about 540,000 clones, approximately 80% seen once, with 0.013% in the top ten. The same data also contributed to another study, on human thymus T cells. That work states: Thymic samples were excised during corrective heart operations. Usage of V and J genes appeared biased in thymic and blood repertoires. Related studies noted strongly shared thymic repertoires across unrelated people.

The TCR comes from a boy under two years old with a congenital heart defect. Specimen: thymocytes.

The CDR3 nucleotides are TGTGCCAGCAGCTTGGGATCGAGCGGGAGGGCCGGAACCGGGGAGCTGTTTTTT. Its protein product is CASSLGSSGRAGTGELFF. The rearrangement links TRBV5-8 to TRBJ2-2; TRBD2 matches at 10 bases. The CDR3 runs 18 residues. The junction had 10 bases not matched to a gene; V was cut back by 0 bases and J by 5 bases. Germline CDR1 and CDR2: SGHTS and YDEGEE.